This T cell receptor beta chain was observed in a study of cytomegalovirus exposure and HLA in healthy donors. Findings and limits, study-wide: A list of 150 to 200 TCR beta chains associated with cytomegalovirus was given.

On this clone: As yet, its antigen is unknown.

This CDR3 spans 13 amino acids. Germline CDR1 and CDR2: MDHEN and SYDVKM. Trimming at V came to 3 bases and at J to 10 bases, leaving 5 bases not matched to a gene. Profiling relied on immunoSEQ multiplex PCR, and the TCRdb table lists in-frame clones only, not all of them. The sample holds approximately 260,000 clones, approximately 86% seen once. The receptor comes from a woman between 18 and 29 years old in good health and CMV-seronegative. The chain joins TRBV28 to TRBJ1-2, with 10 bases fitting TRBD1. Sequenced input: PBMCs. The CDR3 loop is CASSFGGQGTYTF. The CDR3 nucleotides are TGTGCCAGCAGTTTTGGGGGACAGGGGACCTACACCTTC.